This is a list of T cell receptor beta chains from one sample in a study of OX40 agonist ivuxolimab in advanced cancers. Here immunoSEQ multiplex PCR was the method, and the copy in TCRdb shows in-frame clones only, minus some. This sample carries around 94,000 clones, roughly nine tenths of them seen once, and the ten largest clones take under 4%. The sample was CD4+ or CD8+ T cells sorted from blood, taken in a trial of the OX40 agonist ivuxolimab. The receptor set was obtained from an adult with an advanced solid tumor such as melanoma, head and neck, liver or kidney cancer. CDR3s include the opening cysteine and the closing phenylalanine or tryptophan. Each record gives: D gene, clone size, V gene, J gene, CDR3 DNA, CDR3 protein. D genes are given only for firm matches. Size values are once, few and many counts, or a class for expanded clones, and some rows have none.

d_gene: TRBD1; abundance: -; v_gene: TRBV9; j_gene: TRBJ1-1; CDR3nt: TGTGCCAGCAGCGCAGGGACAGCCACTGAAGCTTTCTTT; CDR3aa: CASSAGTATEAFF
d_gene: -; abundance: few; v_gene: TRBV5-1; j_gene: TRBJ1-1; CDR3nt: TGCGCCAGCAGCTTGGAACCAGGGGCTGAAGCTTTCTTT; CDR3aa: CASSLEPGAEAFF
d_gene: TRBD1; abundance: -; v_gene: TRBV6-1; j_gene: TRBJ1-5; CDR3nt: TGTGCCAGCAGTGAGATGACAGGGGATCAGCCCCAGCATTTT; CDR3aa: CASSEMTGDQPQHF
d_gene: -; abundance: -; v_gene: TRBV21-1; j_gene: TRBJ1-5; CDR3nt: TGTGCCAGCAGCCAAGTTCGGGGCAATAGCAATCAGCCCCAGCATTTT; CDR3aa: CASSQVRGNSNQPQHF
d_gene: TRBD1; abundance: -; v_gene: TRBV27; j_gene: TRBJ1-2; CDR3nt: TGTGCCAGCAGTGAGACAGGGGGCTGGTATGGCTACACCTTC; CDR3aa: CASSETGGWYGYTF
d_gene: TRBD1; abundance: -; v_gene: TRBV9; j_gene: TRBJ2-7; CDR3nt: TGTGCCAGCAGCCCAGCGGGACAGGGTACCTACGAGCAGTACTTC; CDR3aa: CASSPAGQGTYEQYF
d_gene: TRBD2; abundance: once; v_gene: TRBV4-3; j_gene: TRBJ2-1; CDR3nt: TGCGCCAGCAGGCCGGGGACTAGCGGGGCCAGCTCCTACAATGAGCAGTTCTTC; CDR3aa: CASRPGTSGASSYNEQFF
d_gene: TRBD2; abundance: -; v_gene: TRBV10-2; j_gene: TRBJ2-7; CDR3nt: TGCGCCAGCAGCCTGACTAGCGGGAGCTCCTACGAGCAGTACTTC; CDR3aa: CASSLTSGSSYEQYF
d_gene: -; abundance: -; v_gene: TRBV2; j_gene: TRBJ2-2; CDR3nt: TGTGCCACCCCCACTAGAGGGAGAAACACCGGGGAGCTGTTTTTT; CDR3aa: CATPTRGRNTGELFF
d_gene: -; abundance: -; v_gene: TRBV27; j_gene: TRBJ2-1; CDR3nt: TGTGCCAGCAGCGTAACAGTCTACAATGAGCAGTTCTTC; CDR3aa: CASSVTVYNEQFF
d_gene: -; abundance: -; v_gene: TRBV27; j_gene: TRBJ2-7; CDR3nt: TGTGCCAGCAGCCAACAACAGGGCTCCTACGAGCAGTACTTC; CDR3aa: CASSQQQGSYEQYF
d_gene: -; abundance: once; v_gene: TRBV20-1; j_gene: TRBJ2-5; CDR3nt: TGCAGTGCCAGCGGGGAGACCCAGTACTTC; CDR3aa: CSASGETQYF
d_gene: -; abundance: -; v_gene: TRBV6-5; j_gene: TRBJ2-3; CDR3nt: TGTGCCAGCAGGCCCGGGACAAGTAGCACAGATACGCAGTATTTT; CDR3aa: CASRPGTSSTDTQYF
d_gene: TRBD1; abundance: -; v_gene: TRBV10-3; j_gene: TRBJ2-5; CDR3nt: TGTGCCACCCACCCGGACAGGGGGGGTGGAATTTTAGGAGAGACCCAGTACTTC; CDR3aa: CATHPDRGGGILGETQYF
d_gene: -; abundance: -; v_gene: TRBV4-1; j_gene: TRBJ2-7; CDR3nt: TGCGCCAGCAGCCAAGAGCACGAGCAGTACTTC; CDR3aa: CASSQEHEQYF
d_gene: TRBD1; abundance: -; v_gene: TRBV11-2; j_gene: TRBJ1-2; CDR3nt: TGTGCCAGCAGCTTGGGACAGGGGGTAATCTATGGCTACACCTTC; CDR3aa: CASSLGQGVIYGYTF
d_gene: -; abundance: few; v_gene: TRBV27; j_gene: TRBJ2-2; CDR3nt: TGTGCCAGCAGTATTACATGGGGGGCGGGACGAACCGGGGAGCTGTTTTTT; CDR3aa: CASSITWGAGRTGELFF
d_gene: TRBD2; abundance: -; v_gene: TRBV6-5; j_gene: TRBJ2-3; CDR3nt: TGTGCCAGCAGCCTAGCGGGTACAGATACGCAGTATTTT; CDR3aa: CASSLAGTDTQYF
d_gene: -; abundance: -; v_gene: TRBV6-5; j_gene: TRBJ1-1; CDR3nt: TGTGCCAGCAGCCAGGGAGGTCTCGCTGAAGCTTTCTTT; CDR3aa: CASSQGGLAEAFF
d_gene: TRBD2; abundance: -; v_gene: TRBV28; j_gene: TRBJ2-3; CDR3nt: TGTGCCAGCAGTGAGGTAGCGGGACCAGATACGCAGTATTTT; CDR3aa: CASSEVAGPDTQYF
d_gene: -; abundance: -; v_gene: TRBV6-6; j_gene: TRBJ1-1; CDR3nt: TGTGCCAGCAGAGGACGGCCAACGGGCGCTGAAGCTTTCTTT; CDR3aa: CASRGRPTGAEAFF
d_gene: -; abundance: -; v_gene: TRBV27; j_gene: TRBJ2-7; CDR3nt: TGTGCCAGCAACGATAGAGGGAGCTCCTACGAGCAGTACTTC; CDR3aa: CASNDRGSSYEQYF
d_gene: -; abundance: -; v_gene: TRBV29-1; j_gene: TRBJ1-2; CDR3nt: TGCAGCGTTGAAAACAGGATTGATGGCTACACCTTC; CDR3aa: CSVENRIDGYTF
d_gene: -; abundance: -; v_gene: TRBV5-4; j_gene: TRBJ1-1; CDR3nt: TGTGCCAGCACTAGGAGGGGCCGAGAGACTGAAGCTTTCTTT; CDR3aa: CASTRRGRETEAFF
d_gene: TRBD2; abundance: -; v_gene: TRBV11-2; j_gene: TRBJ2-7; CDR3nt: TGTGCCAGCAGCTTAGTTAGCGGGGGGTCCCCCTACGAGCAGTACTTC; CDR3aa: CASSLVSGGSPYEQYF
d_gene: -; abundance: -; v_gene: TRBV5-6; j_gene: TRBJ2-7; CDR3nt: TGTGCCAGCAGCTTGGGGGTTAGCCCCAACCAGTACTTC; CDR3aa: CASSLGVSPNQYF
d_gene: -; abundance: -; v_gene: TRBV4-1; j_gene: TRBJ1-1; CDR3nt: TGCGCCAGCAGCCAGGTGTGGGGGGTCAGGGACACTGAAGCTTTCTTT; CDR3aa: CASSQVWGVRDTEAFF
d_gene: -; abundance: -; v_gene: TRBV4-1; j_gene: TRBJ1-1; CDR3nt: TGCGCCAGCAGCCAATCTACAGGGTGGAGGACTGAAGCTTTCTTT; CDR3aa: CASSQSTGWRTEAFF
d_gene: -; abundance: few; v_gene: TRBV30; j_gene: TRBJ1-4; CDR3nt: TGTGCCTGGAGTGGACAAGGGAAACTGTTTTTT; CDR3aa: CAWSGQGKLFF
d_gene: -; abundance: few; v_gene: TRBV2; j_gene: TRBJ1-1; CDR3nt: TGTGCCAGCAGTAGGACAGCAAACACTGAAGCTTTCTTT; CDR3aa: CASSRTANTEAFF
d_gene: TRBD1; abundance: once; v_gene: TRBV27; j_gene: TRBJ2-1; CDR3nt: TGTGCCAGCAGCCCCCAGCCGGGACAGACCTACAATGAGCAGTTCTTC; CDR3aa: CASSPQPGQTYNEQFF
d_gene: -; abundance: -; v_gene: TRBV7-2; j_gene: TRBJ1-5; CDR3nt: TGTGCCAGCAGCTTAGCGCTGGCAGACAATCAGCCCCAGCATTTT; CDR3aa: CASSLALADNQPQHF
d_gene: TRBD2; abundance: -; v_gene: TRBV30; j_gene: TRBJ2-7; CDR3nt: TGTGCCTGGGGCCCTGGGGCGGGCCTAGCGGGGTACGAGCAGTACTTC; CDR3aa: CAWGPGAGLAGYEQYF
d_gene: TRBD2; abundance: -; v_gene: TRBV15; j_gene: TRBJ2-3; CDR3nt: TGTGCCACCAGCAGAGATTGGACTAGCGGGAGTAGTACGCAGTATTTT; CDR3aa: CATSRDWTSGSSTQYF
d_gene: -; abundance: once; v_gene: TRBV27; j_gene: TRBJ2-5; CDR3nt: TGTGCCAGCAGTCAGGGTGGGAACCAAGAGACCCAGTACTTC; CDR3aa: CASSQGGNQETQYF
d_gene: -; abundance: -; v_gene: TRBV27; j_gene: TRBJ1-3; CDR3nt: TGTGCCAGCAGTCCAAATGGCCGGGGACCCGGAAACACCATATATTTT; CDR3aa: CASSPNGRGPGNTIYF
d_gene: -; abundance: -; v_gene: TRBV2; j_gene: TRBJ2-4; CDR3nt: TGTGCCAGCAGGCCCCAGGGTGGCAAAAACATTCAGTACTTC; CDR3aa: CASRPQGGKNIQYF
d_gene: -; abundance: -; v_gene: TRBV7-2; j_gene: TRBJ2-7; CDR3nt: TGTGCCAGCAGCCCCCGGGCAGGCTACGAGCAGTACTTC; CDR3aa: CASSPRAGYEQYF
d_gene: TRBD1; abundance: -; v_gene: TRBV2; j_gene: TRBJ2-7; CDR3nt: TGTGCCAGCGATTCATCTATGGGACAGGATACCTACGAGCAGTACTTC; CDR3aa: CASDSSMGQDTYEQYF
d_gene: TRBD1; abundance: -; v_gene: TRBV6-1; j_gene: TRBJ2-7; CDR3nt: TGTGCCAGCAGTGAGTTTCAGGGACAGGGATACGAGCAGTACTTC; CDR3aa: CASSEFQGQGYEQYF
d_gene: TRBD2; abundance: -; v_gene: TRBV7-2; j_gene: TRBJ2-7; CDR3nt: TGTGCCAGCAGCCCACTACCAGGACTAGCGGGCTACGAGCAGTACTTC; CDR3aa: CASSPLPGLAGYEQYF
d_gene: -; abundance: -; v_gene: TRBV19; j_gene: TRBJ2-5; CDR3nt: TGTGCCAGTAGTGGGGAGACCCAGTACTTC; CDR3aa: CASSGETQYF
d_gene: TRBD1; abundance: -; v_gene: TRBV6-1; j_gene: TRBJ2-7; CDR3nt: TGTGCCAGCAGTGAAAACCGGGGACAGGCCTACGAGCAGTACTTC; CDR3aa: CASSENRGQAYEQYF
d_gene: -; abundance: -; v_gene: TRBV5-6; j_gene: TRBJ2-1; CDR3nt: TGTGCCAGCAGCTTGAGTGAATACAATGAGCAGTTCTTC; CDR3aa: CASSLSEYNEQFF
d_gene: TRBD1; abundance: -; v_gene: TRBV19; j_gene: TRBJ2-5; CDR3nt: TGTGCCAGTAGTATAGGGGACAGGGTAGGGGAGACCCAGTACTTC; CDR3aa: CASSIGDRVGETQYF
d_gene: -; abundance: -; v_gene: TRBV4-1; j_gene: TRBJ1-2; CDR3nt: TGCGCCAGCAGCCAACACCAAAGTCCCGCAGGACAGAAAAACTATGGCTACACCTTC; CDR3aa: CASSQHQSPAGQKNYGYTF